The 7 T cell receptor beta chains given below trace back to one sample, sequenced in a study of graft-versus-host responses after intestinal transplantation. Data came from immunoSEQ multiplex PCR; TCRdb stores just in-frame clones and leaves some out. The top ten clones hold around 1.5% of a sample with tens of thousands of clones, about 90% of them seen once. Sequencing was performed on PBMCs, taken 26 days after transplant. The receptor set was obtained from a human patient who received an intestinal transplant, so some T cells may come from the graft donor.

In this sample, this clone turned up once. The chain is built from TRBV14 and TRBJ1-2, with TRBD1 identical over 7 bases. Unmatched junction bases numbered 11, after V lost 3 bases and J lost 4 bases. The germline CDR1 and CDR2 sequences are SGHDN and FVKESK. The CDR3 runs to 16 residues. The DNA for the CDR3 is TGTGCCAGCAGCCAGGGGCCCGGGACAGATGTCTATGGCTACACCTTC. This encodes CASSQGPGTDVYGYTF.

CDR3 in amino acids: CASSFSQGGNYGYTF. CDR3 in DNA: TGTGCCAGCAGTTTCTCCCAGGGAGGGAACTATGGCTACACCTTC. This rearrangement joins TRBV27 to TRBJ1-2; tentative D call: TRBD1 (5 bases). In germline, CDR1 is MNHEY, CDR2 SMNVEV (reference sequence). The CDR3 length is 15 residues. Trimming pared 3 bases from V and 2 bases from J, leaving 13 bases between.

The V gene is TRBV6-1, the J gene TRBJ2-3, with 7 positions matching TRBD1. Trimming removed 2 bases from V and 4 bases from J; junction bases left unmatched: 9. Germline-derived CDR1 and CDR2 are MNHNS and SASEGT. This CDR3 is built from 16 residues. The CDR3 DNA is TGTGCCAGCAGTGAAAGTTCAAGGGGGCGCGCAGATACGCAGTATTTT. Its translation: CASSESSRGRADTQYF.

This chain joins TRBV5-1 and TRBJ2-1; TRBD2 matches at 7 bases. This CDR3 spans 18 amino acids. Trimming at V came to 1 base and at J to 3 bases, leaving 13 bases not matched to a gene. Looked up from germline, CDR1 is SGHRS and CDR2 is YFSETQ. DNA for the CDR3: TGCGCCAGCAGCTTGCGCAGGTTTGGAGCGGGGTACTACAATGAGCAGTTCTTC. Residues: CASSLRRFGAGYYNEQFF.

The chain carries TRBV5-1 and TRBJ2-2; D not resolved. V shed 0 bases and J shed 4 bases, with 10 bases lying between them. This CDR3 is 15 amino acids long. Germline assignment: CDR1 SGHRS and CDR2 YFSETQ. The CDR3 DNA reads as TGCGCCAGCAGCTTGGAAGCGACCGCCACCGGGGAGCTGTTTTTT. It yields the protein CASSLEATATGELFF.

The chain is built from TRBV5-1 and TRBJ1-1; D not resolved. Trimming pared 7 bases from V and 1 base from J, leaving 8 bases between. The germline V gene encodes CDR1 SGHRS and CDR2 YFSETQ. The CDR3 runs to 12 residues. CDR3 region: CASGEGNTEAFF. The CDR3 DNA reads TGCGCCAGCGGCGAGGGGAACACTGAAGCTTTCTTT.

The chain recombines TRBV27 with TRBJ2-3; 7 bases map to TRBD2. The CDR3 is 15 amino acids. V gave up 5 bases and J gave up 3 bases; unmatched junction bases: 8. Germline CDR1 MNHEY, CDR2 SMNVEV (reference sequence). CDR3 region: CASSSGNKRTDTQYF. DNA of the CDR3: TGTGCCAGCAGTAGCGGGAATAAGCGTACAGATACGCAGTATTTT.